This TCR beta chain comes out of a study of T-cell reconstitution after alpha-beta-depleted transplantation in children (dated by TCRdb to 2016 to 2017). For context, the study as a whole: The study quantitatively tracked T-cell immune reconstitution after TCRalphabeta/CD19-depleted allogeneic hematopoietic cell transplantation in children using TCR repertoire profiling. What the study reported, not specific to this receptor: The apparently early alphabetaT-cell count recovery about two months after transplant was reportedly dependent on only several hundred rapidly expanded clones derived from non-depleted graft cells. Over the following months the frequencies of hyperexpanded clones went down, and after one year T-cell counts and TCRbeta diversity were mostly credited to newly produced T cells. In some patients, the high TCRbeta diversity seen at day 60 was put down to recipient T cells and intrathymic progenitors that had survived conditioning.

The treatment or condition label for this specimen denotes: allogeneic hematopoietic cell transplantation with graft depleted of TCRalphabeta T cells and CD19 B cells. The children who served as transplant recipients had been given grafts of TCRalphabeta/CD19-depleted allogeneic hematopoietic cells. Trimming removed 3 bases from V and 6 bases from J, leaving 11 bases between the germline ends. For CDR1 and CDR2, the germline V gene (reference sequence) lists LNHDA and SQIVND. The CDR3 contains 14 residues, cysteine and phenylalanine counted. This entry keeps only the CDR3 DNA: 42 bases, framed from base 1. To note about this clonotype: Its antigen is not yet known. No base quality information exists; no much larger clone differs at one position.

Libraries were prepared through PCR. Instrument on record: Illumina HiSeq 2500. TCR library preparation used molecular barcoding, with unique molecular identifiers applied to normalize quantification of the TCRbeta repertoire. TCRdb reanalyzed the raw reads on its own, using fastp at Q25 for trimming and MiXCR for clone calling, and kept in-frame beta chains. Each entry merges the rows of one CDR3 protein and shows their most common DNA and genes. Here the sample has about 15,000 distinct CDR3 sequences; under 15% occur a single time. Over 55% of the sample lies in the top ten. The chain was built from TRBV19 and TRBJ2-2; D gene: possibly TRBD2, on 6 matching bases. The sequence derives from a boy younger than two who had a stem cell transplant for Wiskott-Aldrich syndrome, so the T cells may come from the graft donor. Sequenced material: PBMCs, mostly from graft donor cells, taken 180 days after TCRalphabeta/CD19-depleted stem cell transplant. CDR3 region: CASSILAVAGELFF. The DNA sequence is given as TGTGCCAGTAGTATCTTAGCGGTTGCCGGGGAGCTGTTTTTT.